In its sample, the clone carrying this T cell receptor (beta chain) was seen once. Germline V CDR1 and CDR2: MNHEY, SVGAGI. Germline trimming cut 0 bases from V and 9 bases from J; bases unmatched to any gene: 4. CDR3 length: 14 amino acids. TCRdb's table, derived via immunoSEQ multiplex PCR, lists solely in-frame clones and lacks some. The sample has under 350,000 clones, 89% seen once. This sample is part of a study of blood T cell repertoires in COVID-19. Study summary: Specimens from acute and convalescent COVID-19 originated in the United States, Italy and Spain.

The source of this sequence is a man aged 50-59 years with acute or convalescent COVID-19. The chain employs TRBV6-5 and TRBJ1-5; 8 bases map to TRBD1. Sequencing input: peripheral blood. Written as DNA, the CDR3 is TGTGCCAGCAGTTACTCAGGCAGGGGGCGGCCCCAGCATTTT. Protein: CASSYSGRGRPQHF.